The sequence of this TCR beta chain was determined in a study of cytomegalovirus exposure and HLA in healthy donors (dated by TCRdb to 2016 to 2017). Broadly, across the study: In an earlier analysis of 450 to 750 of the donors, under 300 Gb of sequence data and roughly 100 million unique TCR beta sequences from about 179 million T cells were reported. A later analysis re-examined previously published TCR beta repertoires from just over 650 donors and added high-resolution HLA genotyping to investigate patterns of TCR occurrence. The T cell repertoires of roughly 660 subjects were profiled by immunosequencing and related to cytomegalovirus serostatus. Donor age, sex, ethnicity and CMV serostatus were collected together with the repertoire data. All discovery cohort repertoires had been generated on a single sequencing platform. Along with the approximately 700-subject first cohort, a separate validation cohort of about 110 different subjects was used. A later genetic analysis took genome-wide SNP genotypes for about three fifths of the roughly 700 donors and used that subset as a discovery cohort. Of the 300 to 500 genotyped donors, approximately 80% were placed in the genetic ancestry cluster associated with self-reported Caucasian donors. The study was designed to test whether signatures of past pathogen exposure could be identified by cataloging public T cell receptors. Among some 400 genotyped donors of the cohort, an average of around 240,000 unique TCR beta nucleotide sequences was sequenced per donor, of which 15% to 20% were non-productive. To decide whether each TCR beta V gene segment behaved as functional or pseudogenic, an earlier analysis of some 580 of the donors relied on high-throughput TCR beta sequencing. Rather than using new phenotypic data, the later analysis identified candidate immune exposures from TCR beta sequences and from how often those sequences occurred across donors. High-throughput TCR immunosequencing, statistical association of individual TCRs with disease status, and machine learning were combined to predict cytomegalovirus infection status. The number of donors typed differed by locus, with about 629-630 for A, B, C, DRB1 and DQB1, 522 for DQA1, about 610 for DPA1, and approximately 470 for DPB1. HLA typing included class I and class II loci at four-digit resolution. An early release covering more than 500 HLA-typed donors comprised 250 to 350 gigabases of sequencing data and approximately 80 million unique TCR sequences. Roughly 5 DR-DQ haplotypes were handled as single units for association and clustering, since linkage in the cohort was strong.

The cohort consisted of hundreds of healthy bone marrow donors. At the time of sampling, every cohort member was nominally healthy, though immune exposures that went unrecorded were likely present. The donor tested CMV seropositive and was one of the 289 seropositive cohort members. Every donor gave a peripheral blood sample, and the peripheral blood mononuclear cells from that sample were used for TCR beta sequencing. The Qiagen DNeasy Blood Extraction Kit was used to extract genomic DNA from the blood cell samples. Notes on this clone: Its target antigen remains unknown. There are no base qualities to consult, and no much larger clone falls within one base.

The library was prepared using the immunoSEQ multiplex PCR assay. For the multiplex PCR, a mixture combining 60 forward primers for TCR Vbeta segments and 13 reverse primers for TCR Jbeta segments was used. The CDR3 region of rearranged TCR beta genes was amplified from genomic DNA with a multiplex PCR assay. On the Illumina HiSeq System, the amplified TCR beta libraries were sequenced as 87-base-pair reads. Turning to the authors' computational methods: A later analysis tallied tens of millions of unique TCR beta chains across the approximately 670 repertoires, and some 12 million of those chains were shared by two or more donors. Raw reads were error-corrected and collapsed into unique sequences by a nearest-neighbor algorithm in which closely related sequences were merged to remove PCR and sequencing errors. V, D and J gene segments were assigned by aligning CDR3 sequences to IMGT reference sequences. For a sequence to be retained, at least a six-nucleotide match to both a V gene segment and a J gene segment was required. Rearrangements were classified as productive when the CDR3 lacked stop codons and remained in frame with V and J, and all other rearrangements were classified as non-productive. Following IMGT convention, CDR3 was defined as the stretch from the second conserved V-encoded cysteine up to the conserved J-encoded phenylalanine. Sequences without an unambiguous match to a single V gene segment were excluded from the earlier analysis of several hundred of the donors. In an earlier analysis of about 590 of the donors, a V segment was called functional when productive rearrangements were above 56.7%, and segregating when the standard deviation between donors exceeded 5%. A statistical classification framework was built for diagnosing cytomegalovirus status from the catalog of TCR beta chain sequences. V and J gene assignment, in a later analysis, came from comparing TCR nucleotide sequences with IMGT/GENE-DB human TR gene sequences. Using the TCRdist pipeline, a later analysis assigned CDR3 sequences along with most-parsimonious VDJ recombination scenarios. In a later analysis, each TCR beta chain was defined by its CDR3 amino acid sequence together with its V-gene family, and reads lacking a unique V-gene family were excluded. To address suspected cross-contamination and a sequencing artifact, a later analysis removed approximately 600 highly shared, low-generation-probability nucleotide sequences. In a later analysis, a clonal expansion index for each public chain was calculated from normalized within-repertoire ranks of inferred template counts. In a later analysis, generation probabilities were computed with a VDJ recombination model fitted to out-of-frame rearrangements, and the resulting probabilities were checked against IGoR. In a later analysis, hypergeometric tests were used to score TCR-TCR, TCR-HLA and TCR-CMV co-occurrence, with a repertoire-size bias correction applied to TCR pairs. In a later analysis, false discovery rates were estimated by permuting HLA or CMV assignments 20 times. In a later analysis, co-occurring TCRs were grouped using DBSCAN, and TCRdist sequence similarity was added for clustering within HLA-allele-positive subsets. For co-occurrence clustering, repertoires with fewer than 30,000 or more than 120,000 public chains were excluded, along with five repertoires with anomalous nucleotide sharing. TCRdb took over this immuneACCESS table, retaining in-frame rearrangements with V and J assigned. Such tables are incomplete; in checked studies, under half of the missing clones stem from an unresolved V gene, and the remainder is unexplained. V and J calls and clone size are those listed in that table; D and trimming were worked out from the DNA. Present in this sample are roughly 190,000 clones, under 85% of which were seen just once. The top ten clonotypes cover roughly 10% of the sample.

What the research found in general, with its limitations: Because counts were too low, about 18 rarely observed V segments, including chromosome 9 orphons, were left out of the earlier analysis of about 620 of the donors. A later analysis found that HLA-associated TCR beta chains were more clonally expanded and had lower generation probabilities than equally common non-associated chains. A later analysis associated roughly 17,000 TCR beta sequences with specific HLA alleles at a false discovery rate of 0.05. A further reported finding was that TCR beta sequences accurately predicted the HLA-A and HLA-B alleles for most subjects in the first cohort. The authors suggested that the approach could potentially be extended to other disease states and immunological phenotypes. A later analysis found that most CMV-associated TCR beta chains appeared HLA-restricted, with HLA associations seemingly driven largely by CMV exposure. The presence/absence analyses assumed that sequencing depth was roughly uniform across donors, and that assumption may not be true. A total of fewer than 200 TCR beta chains were listed by the study as associated with cytomegalovirus. The classifier was reported to diagnose cytomegalovirus status with high specificity and sensitivity in both the original cohort and the validation cohort. According to a later analysis, TCR association rates differed among HLA loci, with DRB1 alleles showing the most associated TCRs and HLA-C alleles showing the fewest. In a later genetic analysis, a missense DCLRE1C variant was associated with V-gene and J-gene trimming of TCR beta chains, and the association was replicated in an independent cohort. Three of the identified cytomegalovirus-associated TCR beta chains were confirmed in vitro to be specific for cytomegalovirus antigens. Most TCR sequences were seen in very few donors, while some public TCRs were found in many individuals. Linkage disequilibrium might explain the correlated functional status among segregating V segments, but an unknown experimental factor could not be ruled out. In this cohort, only TCR beta chains were sequenced, and detectable features were limited by the absence of alpha or paired-chain data. An earlier analysis of approximately 530 of the donors showed that most TCR beta V segments appeared in productive rearrangements either about 87% or about 30% of the time, which broadly matched IMGT annotations. Compared with the roughly 700-donor mean, donors in an Asian-associated ancestry cluster had fewer N-insertions in productive TCRs, according to a later genetic analysis. A later analysis reported that several top co-occurrence clusters appeared linked to parvovirus B19, influenza, CMV and Epstein-Barr virus. CMV serostatus was the only immune exposure information available for the cohort. The 87-base-pair reads could not distinguish some IMGT-functional V segments, including TRBV6-2 and TRBV6-3, so those segments were excluded. Because HLA typing was unavailable for some donors at each locus, only the typed subset was used in association tests. A cluster of highly shared sequence variants was judged likely to represent a technical artifact of the sequencing pipeline. Strong co-occurrence of HLA alleles, especially DR and DQ, made assigning TCR associations to individual alleles difficult.

Trimming accounts for 2 bases at V and 2 bases at J, while the number of junction bases matched to no gene is 2. Counted from cysteine to phenylalanine, this CDR3 has 15 amino acids. Only CDR3 DNA is held: 45 bases, read in frame from base 1. CDR1 and CDR2 are drawn from the germline V gene: MNHEY, SVGAGI. The source of this sequence is a woman between 50 and 59 years old in good health and CMV-seropositive. The chain links TRBV6-5 with TRBJ1-5, with 8 junctional bases fitting TRBD1. The sequenced sample consisted of PBMCs. The CDR3 is CASSYQGAGNQPQHF. The sequenced DNA is TGTGCCAGCAGTTACCAGGGGGCGGGCAATCAGCCCCAGCATTTT.